One sample yielded the 17 T cell receptor beta chains listed below, sequenced in a study of shared clonotypes between healthy human individuals. Measured with immunoSEQ multiplex PCR; TCRdb has only the in-frame clones, and not every one. Here the sample spans hundreds of thousands of clones, almost 97% being singletons. The sample comprised naive CD4+ T cells sorted from blood. As to subset: CD45RA+ positively selected. Source of these receptors: a woman in her 30s in good health.

The chain's CDR3 is CASSLVGGSGSSNEQFF. The CDR3 bases are TGTGCCAGCAGCTTAGTAGGTGGGAGCGGGAGCTCGAATGAGCAGTTCTTC. The chain joins TRBV11-2 to TRBJ2-1, with 8 nucleotides matching TRBD2. Germline lookup yields CDR1 SGHAT and CDR2 FQNNGV. V shed 1 base, J shed 7 bases, and the junction held 12 bases outside the gene matches. The CDR3 is made up of 17 amino acids.

The rearrangement uses TRBV29-1 and TRBJ1-2, with unresolved D. V gave up 8 bases and J gave up 5 bases, with 9 bases separating them. CDR3 length: 10 residues. Germline lookup yields CDR1 SQVTM and CDR2 ANQGSEA. CDR3 loop: CSSLGYGYTF. As DNA, the CDR3 is TGCAGCTCCCTCGGGTATGGCTACACCTTC.

The CDR3 spells CASSSAGQGKEKLFF. CDR3 sequence (DNA): TGCGCCAGCAGCTCCGCGGGCCAGGGAAAAGAAAAACTGTTTTTT. The chain joins TRBV5-1 to TRBJ1-4; D may be TRBD1 (5 bases). The germline V gene encodes CDR1 SGHRS and CDR2 YFSETQ. This CDR3 spans 15 amino acids. V was trimmed by 3 bases and J by 8 bases, leaving 17 bases between them.

This sequence joins TRBV21-1 and TRBJ2-5; TRBD1, the table's D call, was not compared with the DNA. The last part of the DNA fits TRBJ2-7 better; the J call may be wrong. TRBV21-1 is a known pseudogene. This CDR3 is built from 15 residues. The CDR3 region has the DNA TGTGCCAGCAGCAAAGACAGGGCGAACCCCTACGAGCAGTACTTC. Its protein product is CASSKDRANPYEQYF.

This chain links TRBV5-1 with TRBJ2-3, with 10 bases fitting TRBD1. Germline CDR1 is SGHRS and CDR2 is YFSETQ. This CDR3 has 15 residues. The J segment lost 3 bases and the V segment lost 6 bases, leaving 7 bases of the junction unmatched. The CDR3: CASNRDRGQTDTQYF. CDR3 coding DNA: TGCGCCAGCAACAGAGACAGGGGGCAGACAGATACGCAGTATTTT.

The chain employs TRBV4-1 and TRBJ2-1; possibly TRBD2 for D (6 bases). V lost 4 bases to trimming and J lost 15 bases, with 16 bases between them. The CDR3 runs to 12 residues. CDR1 and CDR2 (germline): MGHRA, YSYEKL. CDR3 sequence reads: CASSRTGGPSFF. CDR3 coding DNA: TGCGCCAGCAGCCGGACCGGAGGGCCTTCGTTCTTC.

V gene TRBV11-3 combines with J gene TRBJ2-3; perhaps D is TRBD1 or TRBD2 (5 bases each). Trimming shortened V by 6 bases and J by 2 bases, and 18 bases separated the two germline ends. CDR3 length equals 16 residues. Per germline, CDR1 SGHNT and CDR2 YENEEA. The CDR3 region is CASSSSPGPNTDTQYF. In DNA, the CDR3 is TGTGCCAGCAGTTCGAGTCCGGGACCCAACACAGATACGCAGTATTTT.

V gene TRBV6-6 combines with J gene TRBJ2-1, with D maybe TRBD2 (6 bases). Trimming stripped 6 bases from V and 6 bases from J, with 18 bases between. The length of the CDR3 is 15 residues. The germline CDR1 and CDR2 sequences are MNHNY and SVGAGI (reference sequence). CDR3 amino acids: CASSSTSAGVNEQFF. In DNA form, the CDR3 reads TGTGCCAGCAGCTCGACTAGTGCCGGTGTCAATGAGCAGTTCTTC.

This chain joins TRBV6-5 and TRBJ2-7; the D gene is possibly TRBD2 (5 bases). The CDR3 runs to 14 residues. Germline values: CDR1 MNHEY, CDR2 SVGAGI. The V gene lost 6 bases and the J gene lost 2 bases, with 14 bases spanning the gap. The CDR3 sequence: CASRGAGETYEQYF. For the CDR3, the DNA is TGTGCCAGCAGGGGAGCAGGCGAAACCTACGAGCAGTACTTC.

The chain recombines TRBV18 with TRBJ1-2, with D unresolved. Trimming removed 2 bases at V and 3 bases at J, with 10 bases between. CDR1 and CDR2 from the germline V gene are KGHSH and LQKENI. CDR3 size: 14 residues. Here the CDR3 reads CASSPSAGDYGYTF. Written as DNA, the CDR3 is TGTGCCAGCTCACCAAGTGCAGGCGACTATGGCTACACCTTC.

This clone has just a few counts. The V call is TRBV28, the J call TRBJ1-5; no definite D call. The ends were cut back, 5 bases at V and 9 bases at J, with 2 bases in the middle. The CDR3 is 9 amino acids. The germline CDR1 and CDR2 sequences are MDHEN and SYDVKM. CDR3 in amino acids: CASSPPQHF. DNA for the CDR3: TGTGCCAGCAGTCCGCCCCAGCATTTT. The variable domain in full, completed from reference TRBV28 and TRBJ1-5, reads DVKVTQSSRYLVKRTGEKVFLECVQDMDHENMFWYRQDPGLGLRLIYFSYDVKMKEKGDIPEGYSVSREKKERFSLILESASTNQTSMYLCASSPPQHFGDGTRLSIL.

This chain links TRBV19 with TRBJ2-5; D call uncertain. Trimming removed 3 bases from V and 3 bases from J, with 8 bases in between. Per germline, CDR1 LNHDA and CDR2 SQIVND (reference sequence). The CDR3 loop spans 13 amino acids. CDR3 amino acids: CASSISLEETQYF. CDR3 bases: TGTGCCAGTAGTATCAGTCTCGAAGAGACCCAGTACTTC.

The chain uses TRBV6-1 and TRBJ2-7, with D maybe TRBD1 (5 bases). This CDR3 has 13 residues. The V end was cut by 0 bases, the J end by 6 bases, with 9 bases between. Germline CDR1 reads MNHNS; CDR2 reads SASEGT. The CDR3 nucleotides read TGTGCCAGCAGTGAAGCCAGGGTAGGCGAGCAGTACTTC. This translates into CASSEARVGEQYF.

J is TRBJ2-7 and V is TRBV7-2; D is possibly TRBD2 (6 bases). The V gene's germline CDR1 is SGHTA and CDR2 FQGNSA. Trimming removed 8 bases from V and 4 bases from J, with 9 bases in between. The CDR3 totals 11 residues. In nucleotides, the CDR3 is TGTGCCAGCGGGGGGTCTTACGAGCAGTACTTC. Translated, it gives CASGGSYEQYF. Filled out from reference TRBV7-2 and TRBJ2-7, the complete variable domain reads GAGVSQSPSNKVTEKGKDVELRCDPISGHTALYWYRQSLGQGLEFLIYFQGNSAPDKSGLPSDRFSAERTGGSVSTLTIQRTQQEDSAVYLCASGGSYEQYFGPGTRLTVT.

The genes are TRBV15 and TRBJ2-2, with D perhaps assigned TRBD1 or TRBD2 (5 bases each). Germline V lookup: CDR1 LNHNV, CDR2 YYDKDF (reference sequence). V was pared by 5 bases and J by 6 bases, with 10 bases between. This CDR3 is built from 13 residues. In nucleotides, the CDR3 is TGTGCCACCAGCGGGATGGGGGCCGGGGAGCTGTTTTTT. It specifies CATSGMGAGELFF.

This clone appeared a single time. This chain links TRBV27 with TRBJ1-5; the D is unclear. Germline CDR1 reads MNHEY; CDR2 reads SMNVEV (reference sequence). This CDR3 is 14 amino acids long. Trimming took off 3 bases at V and 5 bases at J, with 11 bases between the two ends. CDR3 DNA: TGTGCCAGCAGTTTGTATGGGGAGGATCAGCCCCAGCATTTT. This sequence encodes CASSLYGEDQPQHF.

This chain connects TRBV11-2 to TRBJ2-7; 10 positions match TRBD2. The trim removed 4 bases at V and 3 bases at J, leaving 15 bases unmatched. This CDR3 region has 18 residues. Per the germline V gene, CDR1 is SGHAT and CDR2 is FQNNGV. CDR3 protein: CASSSLGGSGREFYEQYF. The CDR3 bases are TGTGCCAGCAGCTCCCTGGGGGGAAGCGGGAGGGAATTCTACGAGCAGTACTTC.